This T cell receptor beta chain was found in a study of T cell repertoires in cytomegalovirus infection. In the study overall: It was recently identified HLA-C-restricted and well-studied HLA-B-restricted CMV epitopes that the study used. CMV infection together with matching HLA type was indicated by public TCR beta signatures.

In TCRdb, the reads were re-called with MiXCR into one record per CDR3 protein. The sample holds some 590,000 distinct CDR3 sequences, over 35% seen once. CDR1 and CDR2 from the germline V gene are SGHTA and FQGNSA. V was cut by 3 bases and J by 8 bases, with 11 bases left in between. The length of the CDR3 is 13 residues. Of note for this clonotype: No antigen is known for it.

The clonotype comes from a human donor in good health (CMV status not recorded). Some clones in this sample may be carry-over from other donors' samples. The chain couples TRBV7-2 to TRBJ2-1; possible D gene TRBD1, 6 bases. This specimen was cultured PBMCs, taken from culture after CMV antigen stimulation. The chain's CDR3 is CASSFRQVDEQFF. The DNA of the CDR3 is TGTGCCAGCAGCTTTCGACAGGTCGATGAGCAGTTCTTC.